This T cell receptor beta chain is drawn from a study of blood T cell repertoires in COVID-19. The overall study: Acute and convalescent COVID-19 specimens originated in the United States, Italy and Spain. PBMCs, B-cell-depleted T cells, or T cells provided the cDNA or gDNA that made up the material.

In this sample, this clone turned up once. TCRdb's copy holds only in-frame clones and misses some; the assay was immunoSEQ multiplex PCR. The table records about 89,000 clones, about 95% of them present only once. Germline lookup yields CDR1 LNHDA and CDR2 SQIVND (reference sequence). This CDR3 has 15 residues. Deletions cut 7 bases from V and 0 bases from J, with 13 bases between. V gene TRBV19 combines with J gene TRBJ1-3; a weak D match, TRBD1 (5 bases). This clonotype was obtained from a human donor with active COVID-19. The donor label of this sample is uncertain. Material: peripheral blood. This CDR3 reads CASMRTSYSGNTIYF. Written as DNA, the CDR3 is TGTGCCAGTATGCGGACAAGTTACTCTGGAAACACCATATATTTT.